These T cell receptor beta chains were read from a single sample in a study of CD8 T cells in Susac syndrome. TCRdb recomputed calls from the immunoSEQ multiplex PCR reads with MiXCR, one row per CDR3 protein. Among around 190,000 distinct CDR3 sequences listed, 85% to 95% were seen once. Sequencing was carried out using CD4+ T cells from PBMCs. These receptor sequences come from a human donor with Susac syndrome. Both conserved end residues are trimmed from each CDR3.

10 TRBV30 AWKGYQETQY
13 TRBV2 ASSEHSSGNQPQH
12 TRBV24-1 ATGGGTTTDTQY
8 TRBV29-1 SGLGTEAF
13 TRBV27 ASSLSRRSGNTIY
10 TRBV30 AWTSGGEEQY
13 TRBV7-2 ASSRNSPSTDTQY
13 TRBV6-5 ASSSEYGRRNGYT
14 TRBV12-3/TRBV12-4 ASSPGTGDSYNEQF
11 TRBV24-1 ATGTDSNNEQF
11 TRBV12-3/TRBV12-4 ASSPGQGREQY
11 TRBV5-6 ASRDRQNSPLH
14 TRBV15 ATSSGTRTGGDEQY
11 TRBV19 ASGGPYNSPLH
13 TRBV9 ASSVASRGDSPLH
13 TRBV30 AWSGPTPTGEKLF
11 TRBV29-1 SVDEGYNTEAF
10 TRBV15 ATSLRGGLLF
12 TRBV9 ASSVAGGPGEQF
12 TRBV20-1 SASGRGEPYEQY
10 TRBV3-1 ASGGGSTEAF
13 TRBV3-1 ASSPGTGYTGELF
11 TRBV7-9 ASSLGDNSPLH